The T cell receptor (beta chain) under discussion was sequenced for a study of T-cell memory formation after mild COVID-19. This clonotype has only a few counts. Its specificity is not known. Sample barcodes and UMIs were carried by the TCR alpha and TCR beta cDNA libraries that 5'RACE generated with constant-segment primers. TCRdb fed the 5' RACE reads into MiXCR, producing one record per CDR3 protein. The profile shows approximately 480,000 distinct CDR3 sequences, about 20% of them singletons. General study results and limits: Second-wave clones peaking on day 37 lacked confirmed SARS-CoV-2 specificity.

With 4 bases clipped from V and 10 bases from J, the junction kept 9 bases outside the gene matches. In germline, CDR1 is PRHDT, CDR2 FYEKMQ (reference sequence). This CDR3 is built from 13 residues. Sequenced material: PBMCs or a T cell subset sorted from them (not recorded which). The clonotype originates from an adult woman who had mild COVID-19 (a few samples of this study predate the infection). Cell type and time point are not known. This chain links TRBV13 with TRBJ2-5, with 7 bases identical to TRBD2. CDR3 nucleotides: TGTGCCAGCAGCTCCTCCAGCGGGGAAGGCCAGTACTTC. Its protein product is CASSSSSGEGQYF.